One sample yielded the 13 T cell receptor beta chains listed below, sequenced in a study of cytomegalovirus exposure and HLA in healthy donors. The PCR had 60 Vbeta and 13 Jbeta primers. Produced via immunoSEQ multiplex PCR; TCRdb's table is partial and in-frame only. This table has approximately 100,000 clones, around 70% appearing once. The source material was PBMCs. These receptors all come from a middle-aged man in good health and CMV-seropositive.

The rearrangement joins TRBV6-5 to TRBJ2-7, with a possible D match to TRBD2 (5 bases). The CDR3 loop spans 15 amino acids. CDR1 and CDR2 (germline): MNHEY, SVGAGI. The V gene lost 2 bases and the J gene lost 2 bases, with 13 bases spanning the gap. CDR3 sequence: CASSYAVGSTYEQYF. The CDR3 region has the DNA TGTGCCAGCAGTTACGCCGTTGGGAGCACCTACGAGCAGTACTTC.

The genes are TRBV6-5 and TRBJ2-7; TRBD2 is a possible D gene (6 bases). Germline V gene data show CDR1 as MNHEY and CDR2 as SVGAGI. This CDR3 is built from 14 residues. Trimming left V 0 bases short and J 7 bases short, with 13 bases between. The CDR3 spells CASSYSIIGGEQYF. CDR3 nucleotides: TGTGCCAGCAGTTACTCGATTATTGGGGGGGAGCAGTACTTC.

The V and J genes are TRBV6-5 and TRBJ2-1; TRBD1 might be the D (5 bases). Germline values: CDR1 MNHEY, CDR2 SVGAGI. The V end was cut by 0 bases, the J end by 8 bases, with 8 bases between. The CDR3 has 13 residues. The CDR3 nucleotides read TGTGCCAGCAGTTACTCAAGACAGTATGAGCAGTTCTTC. This translates into CASSYSRQYEQFF.

CDR3 sequence (DNA): TGCGCCAGCAGTGTGGGAGGGTCGAGCTCCTACGAGCAGTACGTC. This encodes CASSVGGSSSYEQYV. This sequence joins TRBV10-1 and TRBJ2-7, with TRBD2 matching over 7 bases. CDR3 size: 15 residues. Germline V gives CDR1 WNHNN, CDR2 SYGVQD (reference sequence). The junction had 6 bases not matched to a gene; V was cut back by 4 bases and J by 0 bases.

The chain is built from TRBV7-8 and TRBJ2-7, with 8 positions matching TRBD1. The CDR3 runs to 13 residues. Germline V CDR1 and CDR2: SGHVS, FQNEAQ. The trim removed 6 bases at V and 5 bases at J, leaving 6 bases unmatched. In DNA, the CDR3 is TGTGCCAGCAGTCATGACAGGGGCAACGAGCAGTACGTC. Translating gives CASSHDRGNEQYV.

V usage is TRBV5-1 and J usage is TRBJ1-1; D might be TRBD1 (5 bases). Germline-derived CDR1 and CDR2 are SGHRS and YFSETQ. The CDR3 extends over 16 amino acids. V was clipped by 1 base and J by 4 bases, with 17 bases between them. The chain's CDR3 is CASSLLGQGFGTEAFF. The CDR3 DNA is TGCGCCAGCAGCTTGTTGGGCCAGGGATTCGGCACTGAAGCTTTCTTT. The entire variable domain, with the rest obtained from reference TRBV5-1 and TRBJ1-1, is as follows: KAGVTQTPRYLIKTRGQQVTLSCSPISGHRSVSWYQQTPGQGLQFLFEYFSETQRNKGNFPGRFSGRQFSNSRSEMNVSTLELGDSALYLCASSLLGQGFGTEAFFGQGTRLTVV.

V and J are TRBV28 and TRBJ1-4; 9 nucleotides match TRBD1. The germline V gene has CDR1 MDHEN and CDR2 SYDVKM. This CDR3 contains 16 residues. V shed 2 bases, J shed 5 bases, and the junction held 6 bases outside the gene matches. The CDR3 DNA reads as TGTGCCAGCAGTTTACGGACAGGGGTGGGAAATGAAAAACTGTTTTTT. Its translation: CASSLRTGVGNEKLFF.

The J gene is TRBJ2-1, the V gene TRBV4-1; D is possibly TRBD2 (5 bases). The CDR3 is 17 residues long. CDR1 is MGHRA and CDR2 is YSYEKL in the germline V gene. Trimming stripped 4 bases from V and 0 bases from J, with 16 bases between. CDR3 DNA: TGCGCCAGCAGCCGATTTACCGAGGGAAGCTCCTACAATGAGCAGTTCTTC. It translates to CASSRFTEGSSYNEQFF.

The chain joins TRBV25-1 to TRBJ1-4; D uncertain. Trimming took 7 bases from V and 8 from J, leaving 11 bases between them. The CDR3 covers 12 residues. Germline assignment: CDR1 MGHDK and CDR2 SYGVNS. In DNA form, the CDR3 reads TGTGCCAGCACCCGAGAGAGGGAAAAACTGTTTTTT. Protein product: CASTREREKLFF.

This clone was observed a single time. This chain joins TRBV6-5 and TRBJ2-2; D call uncertain. In germline, CDR1 is MNHEY, CDR2 SVGAGI. The CDR3 length is 14 residues. Trimming took off 2 bases at V and 1 base at J, with 5 bases between the two ends. CDR3 coding DNA: TGTGCCAGCAGTTACAGACAGAACACCGGGGAGCTGTTTTTT. Protein sequence: CASSYRQNTGELFF.

The chain employs TRBV29-1 and TRBJ2-5; D perhaps matches TRBD1 (6 bases). The ends were cut back, 2 bases at V and 4 bases at J, with 23 bases in the middle. There are 17 residues in the CDR3. Per the germline V gene, CDR1 is SQVTM and CDR2 is ANQGSEA. CDR3 nucleotide sequence: TGCAGCGTTGAAAGACCGACCGGGACAAGAGAGTCAGAGACCCAGTACTTC. It specifies CSVERPTGTRESETQYF.

The chain couples TRBV6-6 to TRBJ2-1, with 9 bases identical to TRBD2. CDR1 and CDR2 from the germline V gene are MNHNY and SVGAGI (reference sequence). V gave up 0 bases and J gave up 2 bases; unmatched junction bases: 2. The CDR3 sequence is 16 residues long. Here the CDR3 DNA reads TGTGCCAGCAGTTACTCGCCTAGCGGGGCCTACAATGAGCAGTTCTTC. Translated: CASSYSPSGAYNEQFF.

The chain employs TRBV29-1 and TRBJ2-1; 11 positions agree with TRBD2. CDR3 size: 13 residues. The V gene end was trimmed by 4 bases and the J gene end by 4 bases; junction bases not matched to a gene: 0. Germline CDR1 SQVTM, CDR2 ANQGSEA. The CDR3 nucleotides are TGCAGCGTTGGACTAGCGGGGTACAATGAGCAGTTCTTC. The encoded protein is CSVGLAGYNEQFF.